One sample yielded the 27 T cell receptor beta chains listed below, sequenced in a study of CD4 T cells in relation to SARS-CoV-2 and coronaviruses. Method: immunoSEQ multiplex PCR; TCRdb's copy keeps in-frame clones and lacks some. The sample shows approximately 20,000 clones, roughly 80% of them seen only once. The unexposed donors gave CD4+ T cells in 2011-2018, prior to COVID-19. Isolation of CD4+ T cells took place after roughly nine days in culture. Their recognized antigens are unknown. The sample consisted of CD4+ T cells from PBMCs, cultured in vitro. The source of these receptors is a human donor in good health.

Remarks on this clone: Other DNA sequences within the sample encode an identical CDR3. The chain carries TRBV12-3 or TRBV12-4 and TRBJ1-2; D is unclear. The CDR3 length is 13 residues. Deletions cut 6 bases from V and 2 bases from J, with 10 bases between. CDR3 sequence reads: CASSPGRNYGYTF. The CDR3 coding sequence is TGTGCCAGCAGCCCCGGACGGAACTATGGCTACACCTTC.

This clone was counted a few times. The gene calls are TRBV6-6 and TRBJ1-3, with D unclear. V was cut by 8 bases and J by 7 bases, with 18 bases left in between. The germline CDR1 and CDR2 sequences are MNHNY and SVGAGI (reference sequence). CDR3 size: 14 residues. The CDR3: CASQVPQDMNTIYF. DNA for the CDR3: TGTGCCAGCCAGGTGCCGCAGGATATGAACACCATATATTTT.

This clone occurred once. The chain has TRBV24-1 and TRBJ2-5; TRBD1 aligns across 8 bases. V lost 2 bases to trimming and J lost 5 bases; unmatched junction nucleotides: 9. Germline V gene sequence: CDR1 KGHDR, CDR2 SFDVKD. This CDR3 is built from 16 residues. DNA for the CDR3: TGTGCCACCAGTGATTACAAGTTAACAGGGGGTGAGACCCAGTACTTC. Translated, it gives CATSDYKLTGGETQYF.

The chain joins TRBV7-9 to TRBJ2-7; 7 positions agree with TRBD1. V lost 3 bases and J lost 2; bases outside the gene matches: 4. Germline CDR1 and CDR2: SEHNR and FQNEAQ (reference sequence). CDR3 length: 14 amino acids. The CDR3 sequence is CASSFGGQTYEQYF. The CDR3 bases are TGTGCCAGCAGCTTTGGGGGACAGACCTACGAGCAGTACTTC.

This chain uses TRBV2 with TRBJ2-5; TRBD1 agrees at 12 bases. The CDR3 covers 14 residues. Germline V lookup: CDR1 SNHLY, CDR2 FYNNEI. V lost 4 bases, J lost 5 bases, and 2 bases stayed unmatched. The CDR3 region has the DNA TGTGCCAGCAGTGGGGGACAGGGGGCGGAGACCCAGTACTTC. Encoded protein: CASSGGQGAETQYF.

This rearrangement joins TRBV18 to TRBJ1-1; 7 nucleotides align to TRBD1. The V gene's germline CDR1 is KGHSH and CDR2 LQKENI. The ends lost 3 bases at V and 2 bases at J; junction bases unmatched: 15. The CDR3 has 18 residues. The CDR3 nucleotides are TGTGCCAGCTCACCCCGATTGGACCAGGGGGGTGCTAACACTGAAGCTTTCTTT. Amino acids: CASSPRLDQGGANTEAFF.

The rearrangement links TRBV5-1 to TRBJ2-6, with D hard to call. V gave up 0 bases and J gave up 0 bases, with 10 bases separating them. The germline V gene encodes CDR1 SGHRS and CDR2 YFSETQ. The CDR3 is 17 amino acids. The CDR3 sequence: CASSLAVSASGANVLTF. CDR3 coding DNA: TGCGCCAGCAGCTTGGCCGTCAGCGCCTCTGGGGCCAACGTCCTGACTTTC. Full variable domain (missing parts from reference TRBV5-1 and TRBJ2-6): KAGVTQTPRYLIKTRGQQVTLSCSPISGHRSVSWYQQTPGQGLQFLFEYFSETQRNKGNFPGRFSGRQFSNSRSEMNVSTLELGDSALYLCASSLAVSASGANVLTFGAGSRLTVL.

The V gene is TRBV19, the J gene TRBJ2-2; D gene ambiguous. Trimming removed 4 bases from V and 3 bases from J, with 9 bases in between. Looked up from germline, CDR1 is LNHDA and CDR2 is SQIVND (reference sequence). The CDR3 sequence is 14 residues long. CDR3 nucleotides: TGTGCCAGTAGTACTCAGCCAGACACCGGGGAGCTGTTTTTT. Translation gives CASSTQPDTGELFF.

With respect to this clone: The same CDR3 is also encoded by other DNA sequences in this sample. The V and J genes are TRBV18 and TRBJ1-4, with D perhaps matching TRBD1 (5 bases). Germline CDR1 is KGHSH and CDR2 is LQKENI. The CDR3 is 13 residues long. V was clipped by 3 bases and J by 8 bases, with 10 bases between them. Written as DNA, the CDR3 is TGTGCCAGCTCACCCGACAGTCCCGAAAAACTGTTTTTT. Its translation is CASSPDSPEKLFF.

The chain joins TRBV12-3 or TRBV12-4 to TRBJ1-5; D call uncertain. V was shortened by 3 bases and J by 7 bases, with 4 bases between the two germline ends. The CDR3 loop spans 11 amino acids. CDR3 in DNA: TGTGCCAGCAGTTTTGGACAGCCCCAGCATTTT. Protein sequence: CASSFGQPQHF.

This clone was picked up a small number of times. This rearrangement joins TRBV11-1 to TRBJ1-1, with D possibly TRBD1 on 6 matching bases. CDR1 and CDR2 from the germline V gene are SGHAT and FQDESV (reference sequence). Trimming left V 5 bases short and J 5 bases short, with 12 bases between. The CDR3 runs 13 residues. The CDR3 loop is CASSPYRETEAFF. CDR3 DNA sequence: TGTGCCAGCAGCCCATACAGGGAAACTGAAGCTTTCTTT. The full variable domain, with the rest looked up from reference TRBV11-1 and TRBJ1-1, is EAEVAQSPRYKITEKSQAVAFWCDPISGHATLYWYRQILGQGPELLVQFQDESVVDDSQLPKDRFSAERLKGVDSTLKIQPAELGDSAMYLCASSPYRETEAFFGQGTRLTVV.

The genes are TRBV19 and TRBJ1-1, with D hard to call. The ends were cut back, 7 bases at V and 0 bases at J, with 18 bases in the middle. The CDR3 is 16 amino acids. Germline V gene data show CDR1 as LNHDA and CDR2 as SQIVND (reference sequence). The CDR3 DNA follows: TGTGCCAGTAAGACCCGGCGGATGGAAATGAACACTGAAGCTTTCTTT. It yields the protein CASKTRRMEMNTEAFF.

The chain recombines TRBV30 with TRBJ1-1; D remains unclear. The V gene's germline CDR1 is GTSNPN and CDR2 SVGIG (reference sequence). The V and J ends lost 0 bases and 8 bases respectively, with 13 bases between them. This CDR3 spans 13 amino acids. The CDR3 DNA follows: TGTGCCTGGAGTGTTCCCGCCGAACCCGAAGCTTTCTTT. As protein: CAWSVPAEPEAFF.

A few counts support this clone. The chain's CDR3 is CASSPLNQPQHF. For the CDR3, the DNA is TGTGCCAGCAGCCCATTAAATCAGCCCCAGCATTTT. The chain links TRBV7-9 to TRBJ1-5; the D is unclear. The CDR3 consists of 12 residues. V lost 5 bases to trimming and J lost 4 bases, with 6 bases between them. Germline V CDR1 and CDR2: SEHNR, FQNEAQ (reference sequence).

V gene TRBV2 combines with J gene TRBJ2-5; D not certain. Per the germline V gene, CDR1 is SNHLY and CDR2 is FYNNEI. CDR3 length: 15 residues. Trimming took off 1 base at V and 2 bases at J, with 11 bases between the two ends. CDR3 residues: CASSEGGNRQETQYF. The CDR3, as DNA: TGTGCCAGCAGTGAAGGGGGAAACAGACAAGAGACCCAGTACTTC.

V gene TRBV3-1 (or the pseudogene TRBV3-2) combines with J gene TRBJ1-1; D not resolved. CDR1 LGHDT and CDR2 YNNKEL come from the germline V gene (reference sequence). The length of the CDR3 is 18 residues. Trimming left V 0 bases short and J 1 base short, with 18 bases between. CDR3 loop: CASSQDQYPPAKNTEAFF. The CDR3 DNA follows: TGTGCCAGCAGCCAAGACCAGTACCCCCCGGCGAAGAACACTGAAGCTTTCTTT.

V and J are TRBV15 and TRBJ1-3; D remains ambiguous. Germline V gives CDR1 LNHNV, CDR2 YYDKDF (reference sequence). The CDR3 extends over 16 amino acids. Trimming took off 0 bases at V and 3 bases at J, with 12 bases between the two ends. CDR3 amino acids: CATSRDRAGLGNTIYF. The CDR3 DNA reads TGTGCCACCAGCAGAGATCGGGCGGGTCTTGGAAACACCATATATTTT. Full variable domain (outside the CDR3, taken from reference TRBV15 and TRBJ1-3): DAMVIQNPRYQVTQFGKPVTLSCSQTLNHNVMYWYQQKSSQAPKLLFHYYDKDFNNEADTPDNFQSRRPNTSFCFLDIRSPGLGDTAMYLCATSRDRAGLGNTIYFGEGSWLTVV.

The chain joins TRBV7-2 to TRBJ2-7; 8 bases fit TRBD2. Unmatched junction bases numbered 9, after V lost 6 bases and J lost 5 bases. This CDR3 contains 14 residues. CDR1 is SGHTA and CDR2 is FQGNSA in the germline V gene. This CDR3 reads CASSSTSGGNEQYF. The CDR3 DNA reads TGTGCCAGCAGTTCTACGAGCGGGGGAAACGAGCAGTACTTC.

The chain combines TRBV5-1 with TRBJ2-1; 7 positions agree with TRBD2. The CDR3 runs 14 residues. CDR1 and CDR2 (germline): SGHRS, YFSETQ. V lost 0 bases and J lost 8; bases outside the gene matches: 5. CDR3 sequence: CASSLASGIDEQFF. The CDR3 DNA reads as TGCGCCAGCAGCTTGGCCAGCGGGATTGATGAGCAGTTCTTC.

CDR3 DNA sequence: TGTGCCAGTAGTATCGCGGGACAGTCTCCCCCCGGGTACGAGCAGTACTTC. This translates into CASSIAGQSPPGYEQYF. V gene TRBV19 combines with J gene TRBJ2-7; maybe TRBD1 (7 bases). Germline loops: CDR1 LNHDA, CDR2 SQIVND (reference sequence). With 3 bases removed from V and 4 bases from J, the gap between germline ends came to 22 bases. The CDR3 sequence is 17 residues long.

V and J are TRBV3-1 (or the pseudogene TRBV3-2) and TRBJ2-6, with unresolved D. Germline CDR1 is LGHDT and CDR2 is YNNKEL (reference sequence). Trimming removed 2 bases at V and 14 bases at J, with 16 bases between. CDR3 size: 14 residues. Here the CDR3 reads CASSQQHTLAFLTF. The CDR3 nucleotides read TGTGCCAGCAGCCAACAACACACACTTGCCTTCCTGACTTTC.

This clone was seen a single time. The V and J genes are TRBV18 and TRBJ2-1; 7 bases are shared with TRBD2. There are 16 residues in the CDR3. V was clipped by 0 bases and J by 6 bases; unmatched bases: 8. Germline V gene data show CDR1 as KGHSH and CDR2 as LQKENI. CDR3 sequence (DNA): TGTGCCAGCTCACCACCTCCAGCGGGATGGGGCAATGAGCAGTTCTTC. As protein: CASSPPPAGWGNEQFF. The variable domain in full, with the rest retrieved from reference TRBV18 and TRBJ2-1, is NAGVMQNPRHLVRRRGQEARLRCSPMKGHSHVYWYRQLPEEGLKFMVYLQKENIIDESGMPKERFSAEFPKEGPSILRIQQVVRGDSAAYFCASSPPPAGWGNEQFFGPGTRLTVL.

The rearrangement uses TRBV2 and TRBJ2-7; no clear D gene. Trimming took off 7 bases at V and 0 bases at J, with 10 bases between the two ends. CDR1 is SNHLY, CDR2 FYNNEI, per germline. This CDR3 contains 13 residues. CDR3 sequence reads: CASKDLSSYEQYF. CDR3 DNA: TGTGCCAGCAAGGACCTGAGCTCCTACGAGCAGTACTTC.

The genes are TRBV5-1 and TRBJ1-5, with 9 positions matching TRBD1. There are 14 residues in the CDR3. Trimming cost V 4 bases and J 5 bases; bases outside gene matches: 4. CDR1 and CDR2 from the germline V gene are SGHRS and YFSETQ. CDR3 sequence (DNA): TGCGCCAGCAGCCTGGGACAGGGCGATCAGCCCCAGCATTTT. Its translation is CASSLGQGDQPQHF.

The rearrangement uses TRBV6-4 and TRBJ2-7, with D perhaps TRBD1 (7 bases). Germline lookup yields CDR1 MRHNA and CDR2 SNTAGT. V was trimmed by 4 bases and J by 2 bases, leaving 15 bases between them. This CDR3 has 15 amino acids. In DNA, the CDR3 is TGTGCCAGCAGTGTAGGTGCGGGACAGCCCTACGAGCAGTACTTC. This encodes CASSVGAGQPYEQYF.

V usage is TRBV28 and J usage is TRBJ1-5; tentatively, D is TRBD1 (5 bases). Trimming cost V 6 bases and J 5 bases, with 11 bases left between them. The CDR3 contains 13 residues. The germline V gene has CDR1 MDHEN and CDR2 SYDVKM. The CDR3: CASRTGSYQPQHF. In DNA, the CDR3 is TGTGCCAGCAGAACAGGCTCCTATCAGCCCCAGCATTTT. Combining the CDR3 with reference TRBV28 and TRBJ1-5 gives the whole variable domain DVKVTQSSRYLVKRTGEKVFLECVQDMDHENMFWYRQDPGLGLRLIYFSYDVKMKEKGDIPEGYSVSREKKERFSLILESASTNQTSMYLCASRTGSYQPQHFGDGTRLSIL.

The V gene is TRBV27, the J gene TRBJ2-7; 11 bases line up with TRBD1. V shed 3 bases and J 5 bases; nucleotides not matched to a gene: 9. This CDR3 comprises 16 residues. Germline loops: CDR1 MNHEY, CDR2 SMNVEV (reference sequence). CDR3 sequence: CASSFGTGGGFDEQYF. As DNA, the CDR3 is TGTGCCAGCAGTTTTGGGACAGGGGGGGGATTTGACGAGCAGTACTTC.